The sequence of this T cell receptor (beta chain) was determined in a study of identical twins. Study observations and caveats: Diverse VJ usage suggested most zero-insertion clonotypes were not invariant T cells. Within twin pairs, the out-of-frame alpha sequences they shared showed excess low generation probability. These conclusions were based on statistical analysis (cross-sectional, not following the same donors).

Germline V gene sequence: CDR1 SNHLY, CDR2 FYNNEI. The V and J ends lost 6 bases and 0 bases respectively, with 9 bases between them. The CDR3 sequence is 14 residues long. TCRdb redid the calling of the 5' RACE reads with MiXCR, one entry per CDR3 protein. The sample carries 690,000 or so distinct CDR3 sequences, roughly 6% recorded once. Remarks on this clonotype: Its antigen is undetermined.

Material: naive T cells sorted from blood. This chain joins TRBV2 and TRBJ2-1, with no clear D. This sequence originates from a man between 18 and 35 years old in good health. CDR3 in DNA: TGTGCCAGCAGACCTAAGAGCTCCTACAATGAGCAGTTCTTC. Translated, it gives CASRPKSSYNEQFF.